Listed below are T cell receptor beta chains from one sample, sequenced in a study of blood T cell repertoires in COVID-19. Repertoires were generated with immunoSEQ multiplex PCR, while TCRdb's copy carries only in-frame clones and drops some. Among under 100,000 clones listed, over 70% were seen once. The source material was peripheral blood. The receptors stem from an elderly man with active or convalescent COVID-19. CDR3s include the opening cysteine and the closing phenylalanine or tryptophan. The order of the fields is clone size, J gene, D gene, V gene, CDR3 protein, CDR3 DNA. A D gene is named only where the DNA matches it firmly. Rows give clone size only sometimes, using once, few, many, or a class for an expanded clone.

clone size: .; J gene: TRBJ2-3; D gene: TRBD2; V gene: TRBV29-1; CDR3 protein: CSAGTSGSTDTQYF; CDR3 DNA: TGCAGCGCCGGGACTAGCGGTAGCACAGATACGCAGTATTTT
clone size: .; J gene: TRBJ1-1; D gene: .; V gene: TRBV7-9; CDR3 protein: CASSLGHINMNTEAFF; CDR3 DNA: TGTGCCAGCAGCTTAGGCCATATAAACATGAACACTGAAGCTTTCTTT
clone size: many; J gene: TRBJ2-6; D gene: .; V gene: TRBV19; CDR3 protein: CASRDRTVGANVLTF; CDR3 DNA: TGTGCCAGTAGAGACAGGACAGTCGGGGCCAACGTCCTGACTTTC
clone size: once; J gene: TRBJ1-6; D gene: TRBD1; V gene: TRBV3-1/TRBV3-2; CDR3 protein: CASSLRTGFNSPLHF; CDR3 DNA: TGTGCCAGCAGCCTTAGGACAGGGTTTAATTCACCCCTCCACTTT
clone size: .; J gene: TRBJ2-1; D gene: TRBD2; V gene: TRBV7-2; CDR3 protein: CASSLRLAGGSSYNEQFF; CDR3 DNA: TGTGCCAGCAGCTTACGTCTAGCGGGGGGGAGCTCCTACAATGAGCAGTTCTTC
clone size: .; J gene: TRBJ1-2; D gene: .; V gene: TRBV28; CDR3 protein: CASSLAFGGAGGHTF; CDR3 DNA: TGTGCCAGCAGTTTGGCATTTGGGGGGGCAGGCGGCCACACCTTC
clone size: .; J gene: TRBJ1-3; D gene: TRBD1; V gene: TRBV15; CDR3 protein: CATSRDRTGGNTIYF; CDR3 DNA: TGTGCCACCAGCAGAGATCGGACAGGGGGAAACACCATATATTTT
clone size: .; J gene: TRBJ1-5; D gene: TRBD1; V gene: TRBV19; CDR3 protein: CASSPTGSNQPQHF; CDR3 DNA: TGTGCCAGTAGCCCGACAGGGTCCAATCAGCCCCAGCATTTT
clone size: .; J gene: TRBJ1-1; D gene: .; V gene: TRBV9; CDR3 protein: CASSVEGGGTEAFF; CDR3 DNA: TGTGCCAGCAGCGTAGAAGGGGGTGGCACTGAAGCTTTCTTT
clone size: .; J gene: TRBJ2-6; D gene: TRBD2; V gene: TRBV9; CDR3 protein: CASTGRGAGANVLTF; CDR3 DNA: TGTGCCAGCACCGGGCGGGGGGCTGGGGCCAACGTCCTGACTTTC
clone size: .; J gene: TRBJ2-5; D gene: .; V gene: TRBV7-2; CDR3 protein: CASSSLRKETQYF; CDR3 DNA: TGTGCCAGCAGCTCATTGAGAAAGGAGACCCAGTACTTC
clone size: .; J gene: TRBJ2-7; D gene: TRBD1; V gene: TRBV7-9; CDR3 protein: CASSLAEGQGEQYF; CDR3 DNA: TGTGCCAGCAGCTTAGCGGAGGGACAGGGGGAGCAGTACTTC
clone size: .; J gene: TRBJ2-1; D gene: TRBD1; V gene: TRBV3-1/TRBV3-2; CDR3 protein: CASSQPGQQIYNEQFF; CDR3 DNA: TGTGCCAGCAGCCAACCGGGACAGCAGATCTACAATGAGCAGTTCTTC
clone size: few; J gene: TRBJ1-4; D gene: TRBD1; V gene: TRBV28; CDR3 protein: CASHPTGNEKLFF; CDR3 DNA: TGTGCCAGCCACCCGACAGGGAATGAAAAACTGTTTTTT
clone size: .; J gene: TRBJ2-2; D gene: TRBD1; V gene: TRBV7-9; CDR3 protein: CASSRQGSGELFF; CDR3 DNA: TGTGCCAGCAGCCGACAGGGTTCCGGGGAGCTGTTTTTT
clone size: .; J gene: TRBJ1-4; D gene: .; V gene: TRBV9; CDR3 protein: CASSVGLTDNEKLFF; CDR3 DNA: TGTGCCAGCAGCGTAGGACTTACCGATAATGAAAAACTGTTTTTT
clone size: .; J gene: TRBJ2-7; D gene: TRBD1; V gene: TRBV6-5; CDR3 protein: CASSYKGQGYEQYF; CDR3 DNA: TGTGCCAGCAGTTACAAGGGACAGGGCTACGAGCAGTACTTC
clone size: .; J gene: TRBJ1-6; D gene: .; V gene: TRBV6-5; CDR3 protein: CASSYSWRGENSPLHF; CDR3 DNA: TGTGCCAGCAGTTACTCTTGGCGCGGTGAGAATTCACCCCTCCACTTT
clone size: once; J gene: TRBJ2-4; D gene: TRBD2; V gene: TRBV11-2; CDR3 protein: CASSSLAGGPDIQYF; CDR3 DNA: TGTGCCAGCAGCTCTTTAGCGGGGGGGCCGGACATTCAGTACTTC
clone size: .; J gene: TRBJ2-1; D gene: TRBD2; V gene: TRBV11-3; CDR3 protein: CASSPGLAGYNEQFF; CDR3 DNA: TGTGCCAGCAGCCCGGGACTAGCGGGGTACAATGAGCAGTTCTTC
clone size: once; J gene: TRBJ1-6; D gene: .; V gene: TRBV10-3; CDR3 protein: CAISEIGYNSPLHF; CDR3 DNA: TGTGCCATCAGTGAGATCGGTTATAATTCACCCCTCCACTTT
clone size: .; J gene: TRBJ2-3; D gene: TRBD1; V gene: TRBV7-3; CDR3 protein: CASSPTGDRTDTQYF; CDR3 DNA: TGTGCCAGCAGCCCGACAGGGGACCGCACAGATACGCAGTATTTT
clone size: few; J gene: TRBJ2-5; D gene: .; V gene: TRBV19; CDR3 protein: CASSPPALNQETQYF; CDR3 DNA: TGTGCCAGTAGTCCCCCCGCGCTAAACCAAGAGACCCAGTACTTC
clone size: .; J gene: TRBJ1-3; D gene: .; V gene: TRBV28; CDR3 protein: CASSSGHHSGNTIYF; CDR3 DNA: TGTGCCAGCAGTTCGGGACATCACTCTGGAAACACCATATATTTT
clone size: .; J gene: TRBJ1-5; D gene: .; V gene: TRBV7-2; CDR3 protein: CASSLVLGGASNQPQHF; CDR3 DNA: TGTGCCAGCAGCTTAGTATTGGGGGGGGCTAGCAATCAGCCCCAGCATTTT
clone size: .; J gene: TRBJ1-1; D gene: .; V gene: TRBV6-5; CDR3 protein: CASRTGGLTEAFF; CDR3 DNA: TGTGCCAGCAGGACAGGCGGCTTGACTGAAGCTTTCTTT
clone size: .; J gene: TRBJ2-5; D gene: TRBD1; V gene: TRBV5-1; CDR3 protein: CASSWGTDAQETQYF; CDR3 DNA: TGCGCCAGCAGCTGGGGGACAGACGCTCAAGAGACCCAGTACTTC
clone size: .; J gene: TRBJ1-1; D gene: .; V gene: TRBV10-3; CDR3 protein: CAITSGGDNTEAFF; CDR3 DNA: TGTGCCATCACTTCGGGGGGGGATAACACTGAAGCTTTCTTT